This TCR beta chain was observed in a study of tumor and adjacent non-tumor tissue in lung cancer. Study background: Patients were aged about 30 to 76, 10 men and a handful of women, stage I to III.

RNA was extracted from bulk tissue without any cell sorting. More than 3 cm separated this lung sample from the edge of the tumor. The CDR3 covers 16 residues. Germline V gene sequence: CDR1 DFQATT, CDR2 SNEGSKA (reference sequence). V lost 0 bases, J lost 6 bases, and 17 bases lay in between. Study-level points and caveats: Tumor TCR diversity, when higher, was linked to shorter survival.

A modified ARM-PCR protocol with three rounds of nested PCR amplified TCRbeta. Using its own MiXCR run on the multiplex PCR reads, TCRdb lists one record per CDR3 protein. The sample has 98,000 or so distinct CDR3 sequences, 75% to 85% seen once. In its sample, this clonotype was seen a few times. Antigen unknown. V and J are TRBV20-1 and TRBJ2-2; D unclear. The TCR comes from a man in his 60s with small cell lung cancer. Material: distant non-tumor lung tissue. The DNA for the CDR3 is TGCAGTGCTAGAGACCCCTATAGGACCAACGCCGGGGAGCTGTTTTTT. It translates to CSARDPYRTNAGELFF.